The TCR beta chain described here comes from a study of vaccination effects on CD4 cells after COVID-19. Study in general: After the second dose, samples were taken at median day 72.

V was cut by 4 bases and J by 2 bases, with 8 bases left in between. This CDR3 is 14 amino acids long. The germline V gene has CDR1 MGHRA and CDR2 YSYEKL. This clone has only a few counts. Its antigen is currently unknown. Prior to sequencing, the ViraFEST assay stimulated PBMC with viral peptide pools, which expanded the antigen-specific CD4+ T cells. After roughly ten days in culture, the CD4+ T cells were isolated. The cohort was immunized with two doses of either the BNT162b2 or mRNA-1273 vaccine. Days 3 and 7 were when half the medium was replaced with IL-2 medium. Study-wide results and caveats: Healthy vaccine recipients' vaccine-induced clones were almost all SARS-CoV-2 mono-reactive.

Assay used: immunoSEQ multiplex PCR; TCRdb lists only in-frame clones, some missing. The sample yields more than 65,000 clones, about 80% seen once. This TCR was recovered from a human donor who received a COVID-19 vaccine. This sample comprised CD4+ T cells from PBMCs cultured with HCoV-229E spike peptides, obtained after COVID-19 vaccination. The gene calls are TRBV4-1 and TRBJ2-2, with a possible D match to TRBD2 (5 bases). The CDR3 here is CASSPRENTGELFF. The CDR3 DNA is TGCGCCAGCAGCCCGAGGGAAAACACCGGGGAGCTGTTTTTT.